In this sample, the clone carrying this T cell receptor beta chain turned up a few times. The antigen remains undetermined. The germline CDR1 and CDR2 sequences are SNHLY and FYNNEI. The CDR3 runs to 12 residues. Trimming removed 6 bases from V and 6 bases from J, with 8 bases in between. This sample was included in a study of cytomegalovirus exposure and HLA in healthy donors. Overall study: Within an early data release were tens of millions of unique TCRs drawn from HLA-typed donors.

Whole-study results and caveats: V segments that were indistinguishable, TRBV6-2 and TRBV6-3 among them, were omitted from analysis.

The PCR used 60 Vbeta and 13 Jbeta primers. The data were produced by immunoSEQ multiplex PCR, yet TCRdb's version contains in-frame clones alone and is incomplete. The sample gives 100,000 to 150,000 clones, around four fifths of which show up once; 1.5% to 2% is in the top ten. The rearrangement uses TRBV2 and TRBJ2-2, with TRBD1 as a possible D gene (6 bases). Sequencing was done on a sample of PBMCs. This receptor was identified in a man aged 40-55 years in good health and CMV-seronegative. CDR3 DNA sequence: TGTGCCAGCAGGTACAGGGCCGGGGAGCTGTTTTTT. It is translated as CASRYRAGELFF.